This TCR beta chain was retrieved from a study of shared clonotypes between healthy human individuals. Turning to the study itself: The people who gave samples were a couple of women and three men aged 18 to 49.

Only in-frame clones appear in the TCRdb table, and some are missing; sequencing was by immunoSEQ multiplex PCR. The sample lists millions of clones; 90% to 95% were seen once. Germline CDR1 SNHLY, CDR2 FYNNEI. The V end lost 6 bases, the J end lost 5 bases, and 31 bases lay between the germline ends. The CDR3 is made up of 19 amino acids. Details on this clone: Its antigen is undetermined.

Study conclusions and caveats: Among non-shared clonotypes, generation probabilities were lower than among those shared by all four donors. Between a handful of donors, naive CD4 clonotypes were shared at a level of about 5%. In having few donors, the study represented limited genetic and exposure-history diversity.

Terminally differentiated effector memory CD45RA+ cells were left out of the naive CD8 fraction, which was CD45RO-negative and positively selected for CCR7. Sequencing was performed on naive CD8+ T cells from PBMCs. This chain joins TRBV2 and TRBJ1-2; a possible D gene is TRBD1 (5 bases). The sequence was obtained from a man aged 18 to 30 in good health. Some clones in this sample may be carry-over from other donors' samples. The CDR3, as DNA: TGTGCCAGCAGGACAATCCGAGCAGTTACCGGGGCGGATGGGTATGGCTACACCTTC. Its protein product is CASRTIRAVTGADGYGYTF.